The clone carrying this TCR beta chain appeared a single time. The antigen remains undetermined. TCRdb called the 5' RACE reads again in MiXCR, with one record for every CDR3 protein. The table lists hundreds of thousands of distinct CDR3 sequences, 7.5% of them singletons. These data belong to a study of identical twins. Broader study findings: There was more out-of-frame TCR alpha sharing in monozygotic twins than models estimated. Potential partial confounding of zero-insertion analyses by invariant MAIT and iNKT cells was noted.

This CDR3 has 12 amino acids. CDR1 and CDR2 (germline): ENHRY, SYGVKD. Deletions cut 5 bases from V and 7 bases from J, with 11 bases between. These data were also reused for a study on yellow fever vaccine responses in identical twins.

Sequencing input: memory (CD45RO+) T cells sorted from blood. The receptor comes from a woman between 18 and 29 years old in good health. This chain connects TRBV10-3 to TRBJ1-2; D perhaps matches TRBD1 (5 bases). The CDR3 loop is CAISSGAGGYTF. CDR3 DNA sequence: TGTGCCATCAGTTCCGGGGCCGGTGGCTACACCTTC.